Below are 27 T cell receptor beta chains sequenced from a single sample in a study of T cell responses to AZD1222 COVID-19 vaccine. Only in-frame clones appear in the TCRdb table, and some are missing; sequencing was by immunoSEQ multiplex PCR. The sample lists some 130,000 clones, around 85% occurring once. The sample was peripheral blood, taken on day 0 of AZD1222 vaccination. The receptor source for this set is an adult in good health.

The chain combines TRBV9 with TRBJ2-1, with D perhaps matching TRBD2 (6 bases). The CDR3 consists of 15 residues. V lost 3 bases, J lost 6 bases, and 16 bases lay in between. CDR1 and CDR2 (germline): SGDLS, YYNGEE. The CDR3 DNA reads TGTGCCAGCAGCGCCACCGGGAGTCAGGGCAATGAGCAGTTCTTC. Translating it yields CASSATGSQGNEQFF.

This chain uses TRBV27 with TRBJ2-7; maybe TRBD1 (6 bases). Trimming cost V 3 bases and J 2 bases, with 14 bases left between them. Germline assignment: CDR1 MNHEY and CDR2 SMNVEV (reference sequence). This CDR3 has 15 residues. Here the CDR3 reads CASSLGHLTTYEQYF. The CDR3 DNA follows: TGTGCCAGCAGTTTGGGACACTTAACCACCTACGAGCAGTACTTC.

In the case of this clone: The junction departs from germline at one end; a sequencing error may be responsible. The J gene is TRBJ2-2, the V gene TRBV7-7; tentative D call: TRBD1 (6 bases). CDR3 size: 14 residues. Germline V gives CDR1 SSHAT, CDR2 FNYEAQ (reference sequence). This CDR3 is CASSLVGQTGELFF. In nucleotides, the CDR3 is TGTGCTAGCAGCTTAGTCGGACAGACCGGGGAGCTGTTTTTT.

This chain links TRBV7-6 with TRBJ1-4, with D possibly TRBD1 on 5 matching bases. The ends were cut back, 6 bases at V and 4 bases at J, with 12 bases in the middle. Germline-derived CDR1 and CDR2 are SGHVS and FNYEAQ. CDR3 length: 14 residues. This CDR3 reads CASSPGTGNEKLFF. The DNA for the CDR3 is TGTGCCAGCAGTCCCGGGACGGGTAATGAAAAACTGTTTTTT. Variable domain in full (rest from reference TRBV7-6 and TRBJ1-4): GAGVSQSPRYKVTKRGQDVALRCDPISGHVSLYWYRQALGQGPEFLTYFNYEAQQDKSGLPNDRFSAERPEGSISTLTIQRTEQRDSAMYRCASSPGTGNEKLFFGSGTQLSVL.

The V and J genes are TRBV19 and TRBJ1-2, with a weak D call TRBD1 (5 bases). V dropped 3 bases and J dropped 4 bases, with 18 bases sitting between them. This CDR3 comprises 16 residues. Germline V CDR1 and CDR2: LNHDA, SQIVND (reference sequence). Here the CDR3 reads CASSMGDRGSAYGYTF. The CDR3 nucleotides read TGTGCCAGTAGTATGGGGGACCGCGGTTCGGCCTATGGCTACACCTTC.

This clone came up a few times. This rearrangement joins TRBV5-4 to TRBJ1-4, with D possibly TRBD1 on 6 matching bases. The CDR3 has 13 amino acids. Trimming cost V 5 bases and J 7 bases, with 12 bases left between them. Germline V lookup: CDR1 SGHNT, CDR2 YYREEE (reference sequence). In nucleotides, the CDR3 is TGTGCCAGCAGAACAGGGACTTCTGAAAAACTGTTTTTT. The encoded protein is CASRTGTSEKLFF.

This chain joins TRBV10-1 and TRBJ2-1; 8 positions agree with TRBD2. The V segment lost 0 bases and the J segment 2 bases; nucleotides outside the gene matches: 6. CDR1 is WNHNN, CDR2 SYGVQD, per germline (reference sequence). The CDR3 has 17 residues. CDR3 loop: CASSESRTSLAYNEQFF. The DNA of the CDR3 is TGCGCCAGCAGTGAGTCGAGGACTAGCCTCGCCTACAATGAGCAGTTCTTC.

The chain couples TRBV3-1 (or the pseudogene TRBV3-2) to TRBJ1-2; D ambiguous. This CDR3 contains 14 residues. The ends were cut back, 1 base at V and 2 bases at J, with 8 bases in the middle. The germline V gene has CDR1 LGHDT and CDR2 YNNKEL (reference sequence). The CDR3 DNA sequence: TGTGCCAGCAGCCAAGCGACACCGAACTATGGCTACACCTTC. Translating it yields CASSQATPNYGYTF.

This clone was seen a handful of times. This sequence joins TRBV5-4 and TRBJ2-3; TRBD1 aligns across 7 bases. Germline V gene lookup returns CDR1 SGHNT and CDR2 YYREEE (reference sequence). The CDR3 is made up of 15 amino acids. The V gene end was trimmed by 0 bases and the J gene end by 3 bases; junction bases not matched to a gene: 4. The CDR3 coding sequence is TGTGCCAGCAGCTTGGGAGGGGGCCTGACAGATACGCAGTATTTT. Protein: CASSLGGGLTDTQYF.

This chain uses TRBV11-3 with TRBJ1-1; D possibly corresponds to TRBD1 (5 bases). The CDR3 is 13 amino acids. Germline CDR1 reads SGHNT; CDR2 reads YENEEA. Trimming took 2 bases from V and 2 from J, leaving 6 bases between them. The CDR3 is CASSLWDNTEAFF. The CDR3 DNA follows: TGTGCCAGCAGCTTATGGGACAACACTGAAGCTTTCTTT.

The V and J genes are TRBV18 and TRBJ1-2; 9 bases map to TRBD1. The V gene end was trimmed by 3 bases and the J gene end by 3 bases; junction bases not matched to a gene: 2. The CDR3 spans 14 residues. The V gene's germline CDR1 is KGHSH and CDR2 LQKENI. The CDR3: CASSPWDRDYGYTF. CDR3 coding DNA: TGTGCCAGCTCACCCTGGGACAGGGACTATGGCTACACCTTC.

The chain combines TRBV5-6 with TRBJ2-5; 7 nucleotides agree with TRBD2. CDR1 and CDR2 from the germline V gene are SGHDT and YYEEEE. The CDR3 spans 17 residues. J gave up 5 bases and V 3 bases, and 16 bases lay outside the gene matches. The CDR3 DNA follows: TGTGCCAGCAGCTCCCCGGGGTTCGGCGGGAGATACGAGACCCAGTACTTC. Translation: CASSSPGFGGRYETQYF.

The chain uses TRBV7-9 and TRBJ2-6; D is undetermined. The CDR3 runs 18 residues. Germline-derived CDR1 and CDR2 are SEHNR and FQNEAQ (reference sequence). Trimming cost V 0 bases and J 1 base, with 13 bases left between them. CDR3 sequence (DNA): TGTGCCAGCAGCTTAGCTAGCATAACTATTTCTGGGGCCAACGTCCTGACTTTC. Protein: CASSLASITISGANVLTF.

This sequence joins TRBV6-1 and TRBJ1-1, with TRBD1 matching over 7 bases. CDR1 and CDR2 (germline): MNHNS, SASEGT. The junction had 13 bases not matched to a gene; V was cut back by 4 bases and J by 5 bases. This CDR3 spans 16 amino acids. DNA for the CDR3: TGTGCCAGCAGTGTTAAAACAGGGGCCGGAAGGACTGAAGCTTTCTTT. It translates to CASSVKTGAGRTEAFF.

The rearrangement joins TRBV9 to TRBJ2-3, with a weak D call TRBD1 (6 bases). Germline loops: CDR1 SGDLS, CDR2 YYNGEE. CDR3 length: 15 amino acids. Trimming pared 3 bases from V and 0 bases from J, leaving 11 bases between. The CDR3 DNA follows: TGTGCCAGCAGCGGACACAGGGCTAGCACAGATACGCAGTATTTT. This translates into CASSGHRASTDTQYF.

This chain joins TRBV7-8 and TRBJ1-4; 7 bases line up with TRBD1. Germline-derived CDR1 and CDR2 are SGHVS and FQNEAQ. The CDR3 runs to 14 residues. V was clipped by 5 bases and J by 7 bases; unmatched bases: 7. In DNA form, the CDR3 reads TGTGCCAGCAGCGTCTACCGGGACAGTGAAAAACTGTTTTTT. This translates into CASSVYRDSEKLFF. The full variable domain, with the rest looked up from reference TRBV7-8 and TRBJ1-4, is GAGVSQSPRYKVAKRGQDVALRCDPISGHVSLFWYQQALGQGPEFLTYFQNEAQLDKSGLPSDRFFAERPEGSVSTLKIQRTQQEDSAVYLCASSVYRDSEKLFFGSGTQLSVL.

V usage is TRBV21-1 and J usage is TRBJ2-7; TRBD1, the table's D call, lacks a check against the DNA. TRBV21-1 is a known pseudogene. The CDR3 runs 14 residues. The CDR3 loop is CASSNGRVLYEQYF. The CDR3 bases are TGTGCCAGCAGCAATGGCAGGGTCCTCTACGAGCAGTACTTC.

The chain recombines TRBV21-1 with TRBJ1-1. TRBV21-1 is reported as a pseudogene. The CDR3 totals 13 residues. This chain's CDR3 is CASSKVGRTEAFF. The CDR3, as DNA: TGTGCCAGCAGCAAAGTGGGGAGGACTGAAGCTTTCTTT.

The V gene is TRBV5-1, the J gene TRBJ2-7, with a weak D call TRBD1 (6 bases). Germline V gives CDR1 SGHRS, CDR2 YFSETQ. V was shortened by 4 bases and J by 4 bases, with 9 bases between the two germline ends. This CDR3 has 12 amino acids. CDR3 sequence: CASSLTGYEQYF. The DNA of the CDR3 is TGCGCCAGCAGCCTTACAGGGTACGAGCAGTACTTC. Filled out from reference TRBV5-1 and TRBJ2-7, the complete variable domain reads KAGVTQTPRYLIKTRGQQVTLSCSPISGHRSVSWYQQTPGQGLQFLFEYFSETQRNKGNFPGRFSGRQFSNSRSEMNVSTLELGDSALYLCASSLTGYEQYFGPGTRLTVT.

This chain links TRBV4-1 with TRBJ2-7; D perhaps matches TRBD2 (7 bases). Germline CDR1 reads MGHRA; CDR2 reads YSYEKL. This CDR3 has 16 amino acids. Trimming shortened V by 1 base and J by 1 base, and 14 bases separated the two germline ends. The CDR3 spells CASSQGVGGASYEQYF. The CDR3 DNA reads TGCGCCAGCAGCCAAGGGGTAGGGGGGGCTTCCTACGAGCAGTACTTC.

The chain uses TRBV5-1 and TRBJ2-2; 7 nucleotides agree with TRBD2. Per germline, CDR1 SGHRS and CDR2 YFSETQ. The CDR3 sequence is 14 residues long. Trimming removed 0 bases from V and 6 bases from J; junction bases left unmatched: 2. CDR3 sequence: CASSLAGGSGELFF. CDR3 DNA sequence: TGCGCCAGCAGCTTGGCCGGGGGGTCCGGGGAGCTGTTTTTT.

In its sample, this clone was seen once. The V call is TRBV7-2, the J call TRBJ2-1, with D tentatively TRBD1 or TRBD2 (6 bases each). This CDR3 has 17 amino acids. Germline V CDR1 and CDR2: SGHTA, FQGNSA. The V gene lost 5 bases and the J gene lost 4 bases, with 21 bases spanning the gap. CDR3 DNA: TGTGCCAGCAGCCCGCCCCCGGGGGCGGGCCTATACAATGAGCAGTTCTTC. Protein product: CASSPPPGAGLYNEQFF.

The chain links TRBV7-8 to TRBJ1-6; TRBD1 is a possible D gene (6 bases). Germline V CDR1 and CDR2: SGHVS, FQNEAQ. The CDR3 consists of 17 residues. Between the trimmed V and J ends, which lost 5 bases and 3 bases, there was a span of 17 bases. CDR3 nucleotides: TGTGCCAGCAGCATTAGAGTACAGGGTTTCTATAATTCACCCCTCCACTTT. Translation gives CASSIRVQGFYNSPLHF.

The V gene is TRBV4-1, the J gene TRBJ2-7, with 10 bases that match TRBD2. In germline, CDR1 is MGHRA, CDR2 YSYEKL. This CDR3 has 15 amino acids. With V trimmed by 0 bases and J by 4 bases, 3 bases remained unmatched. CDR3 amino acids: CASSQELAGSYEQYF. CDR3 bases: TGCGCCAGCAGCCAAGAACTAGCGGGATCTTACGAGCAGTACTTC.

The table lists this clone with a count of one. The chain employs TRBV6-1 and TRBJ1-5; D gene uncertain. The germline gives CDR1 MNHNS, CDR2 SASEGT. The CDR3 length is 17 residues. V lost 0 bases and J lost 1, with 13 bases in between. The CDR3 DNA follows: TGTGCCAGCAGTGAAGCGGCCACCGACCCAAGCAATCAGCCCCAGCATTTT. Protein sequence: CASSEAATDPSNQPQHF.

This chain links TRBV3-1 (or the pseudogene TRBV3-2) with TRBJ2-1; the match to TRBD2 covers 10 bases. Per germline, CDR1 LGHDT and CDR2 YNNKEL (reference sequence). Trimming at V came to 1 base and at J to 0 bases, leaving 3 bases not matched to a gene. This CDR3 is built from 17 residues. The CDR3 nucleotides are TGTGCCAGCAGCCAAGTCGCTAGCGGGAGCTCCTACAATGAGCAGTTCTTC. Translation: CASSQVASGSSYNEQFF.

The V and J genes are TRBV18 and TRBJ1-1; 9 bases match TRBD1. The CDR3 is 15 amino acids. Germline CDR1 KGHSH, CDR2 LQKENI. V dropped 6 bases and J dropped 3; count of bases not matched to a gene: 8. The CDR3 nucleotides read TGTGCCAGCTCCGCGACAGGGGGTAGGGACACTGAAGCTTTCTTT. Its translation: CASSATGGRDTEAFF.